The rows below give T cell receptor beta chains drawn from one sample of a study of T cell repertoires in MIS-A myocarditis. Assay used: immunoSEQ multiplex PCR; TCRdb lists only in-frame clones, some missing. The sample records 10,000 to 13,000 clones, approximately 83% being singletons. What was sequenced was right ventricle heart tissue obtained at autopsy. Receptor source: a man aged 18 to 30 with fulminant myocarditis from multisystem inflammatory syndrome in adults (MIS-A) after COVID-19. Each CDR3 is given with its conserved first and last residue. The order of the fields is clone size, D gene, J gene, V gene, CDR3 DNA, CDR3 protein. A D gene is named only where the DNA matches it firmly. Size values are once, few and many counts, or a class for expanded clones, and some rows have none.

.	.	TRBJ2-7	TRBV6-4	TGTGCCAGCAGTGACTACCTAAAGGGGCCCTCCTACGAGCAGTACTTC	CASSDYLKGPSYEQYF
.	.	TRBJ1-6	TRBV27	TGTGCCAGCAGCATTTCTGGACCCAATTCACCCCTCCACTTT	CASSISGPNSPLHF
.	.	TRBJ1-1	TRBV28	TGTGCCAGCAGATATAGTGCCACTGAAGCTTTCTTT	CASRYSATEAFF
.	TRBD2	TRBJ2-3	TRBV5-1	TGCGCCAGCAGCTTATACGGTAGTAGGACGACTAGCGGGATTACAGATACGCAGTATTTT	CASSLYGSRTTSGITDTQYF
.	.	TRBJ1-3	TRBV1	TGCACCAGCAGCCAAAGGACGCTAACAGGAAACACCATATATTTT	CTSSQRTLTGNTIYF
.	TRBD1	TRBJ1-2	TRBV6-2/TRBV6-3	TGTGCCAGCAGCCTACGCCCGACAGGGGATAACTATGGCTACACCTTC	CASSLRPTGDNYGYTF
.	.	TRBJ1-6	TRBV19	TGTGCCAGTAACATCCGGGGTGCTCTTTTATCACCCCTCCACTTT	CASNIRGALLSPLHF
once	.	TRBJ2-7	TRBV6-5	TGTGCCAGCAGTTACTCGTCCGGCACCTCCTACGAGCAGTACTTC	CASSYSSGTSYEQYF
.	TRBD1	TRBJ1-3	TRBV28	TGTGCCAGCAGTTTCAGGGGGCCTGGAAACACCATATATTTT	CASSFRGPGNTIYF
.	TRBD1	TRBJ1-1	TRBV30	TGTGCCTGGAGTACCGGGACAGGGAGAACTTTCTTT	CAWSTGTGRTFF
.	.	TRBJ1-3	TRBV28	TGTGCCAGCAGTTCACGGGGACTGACCTCTGGAAACACCATATATTTT	CASSSRGLTSGNTIYF
.	.	TRBJ2-7	TRBV28	TGTGCCAGCAGTTCACCCCGGCGGGGTCCCGAGCAGTACTTC	CASSSPRRGPEQYF
.	.	TRBJ2-1	TRBV6-1	TGTGCCAGCAGTGAACCCACAGTCTCCTACAATGAGCAGTTCTTC	CASSEPTVSYNEQFF
.	TRBD2	TRBJ2-2	TRBV27	TGTGCCAGCAGTTCCAGCAGGGGTAGCGGGGGTCCTTACACCGGGGAGCTGTTTTTT	CASSSSRGSGGPYTGELFF
.	.	TRBJ1-1	TRBV9	TGTGCCAGCAGCTCAAACACCGGGTCCCTCGAATTTGAAGCTTTCTTT	CASSSNTGSLEFEAFF
few	.	TRBJ1-6	TRBV4-3	TGCGCCAGCAGCCAAGCGGCAGGGCAATCACCCCTCCACTTT	CASSQAAGQSPLHF
few	.	TRBJ1-3	TRBV2	TGTGCCAGCAGTGGACAGCGCTACTCTGGAAACACCATATATTTT	CASSGQRYSGNTIYF
.	.	TRBJ1-4	TRBV6-5	TGTGCCAGCATGTGGGAAAGGGGGGCAGAAAAACTGTTTTTT	CASMWERGAEKLFF
.	TRBD1	TRBJ2-3	TRBV4-1	TGCGCCAGCAGCCTCATCCGACAGGGTGGGGGTAGGAATACGCAGTATTTT	CASSLIRQGGGRNTQYF
.	TRBD2	TRBJ2-1	TRBV28	TGTGCCAGCAGTCCACGACTAGCGGGAGTTGATGAGCAGTTCTTC	CASSPRLAGVDEQFF
once	TRBD1	TRBJ1-6	TRBV28	TGTGCCAGCGAAACAGGGGAAAGCTCCTATAATTCACCCCTCCACTTT	CASETGESSYNSPLHF
.	.	TRBJ2-5	TRBV11-2	TGTGCCAGCAGCCTCGGCCAGACCCAGTACTTC	CASSLGQTQYF
.	TRBD1	TRBJ2-7	TRBV2	TGTGCCAGCAGAAGGGACAGTCTCTACGAGCAGTACTTC	CASRRDSLYEQYF
.	TRBD1	TRBJ1-5	TRBV15	TGTGCCACCAGCAAAGGGGCAGGGGGTCAGCCCCAGCATTTT	CATSKGAGGQPQHF
once	.	TRBJ1-6	TRBV6-5	TGTGCCAGCACCCGAGGGGGGGACAATTCACCCCTCCACTTT	CASTRGGDNSPLHF
.	TRBD1	TRBJ1-1	TRBV27	TGTGCCAGCGGGAGACAGGGAAGAACTGAAGCTTTCTTT	CASGRQGRTEAFF
few	.	TRBJ1-4	TRBV6-5	TGTGCCAGCAGGGAGTCTAGGGTCGGTGAAAAACTGTTTTTT	CASRESRVGEKLFF
.	.	TRBJ1-4	TRBV11-2	TGTGCCAGCAGCTTTGGACCCTACGTAAATGAAAAACTGTTTTTT	CASSFGPYVNEKLFF
.	.	TRBJ1-3	TRBV7-9	TGTGCCAGCAGCTTAGCAGGGTTGGGAAACACCATATATTTT	CASSLAGLGNTIYF
.	TRBD1	TRBJ1-1	TRBV4-2	TGTGCCACATACTGGACAGGGGCCTCGAACACTGAAGCTTTCTTT	CATYWTGASNTEAFF
few	TRBD2	TRBJ2-7	TRBV11-2	TGTGCCAGCAGCTTAGCTGGGTCTAGCGGGAGAATCCGGTACTTC	CASSLAGSSGRIRYF
.	TRBD2	TRBJ2-7	TRBV6-6	TGTGCCAGCACCGCCAGCGGGAGCTCCTACGAGCAGTACTTC	CASTASGSSYEQYF
.	TRBD1	TRBJ1-6	TRBV15	TGTGCCACCAGCAGAGATACGAGACAGGGGAAGCCCCTCCACTTT	CATSRDTRQGKPLHF
few	.	TRBJ1-4	TRBV24-1	TGTGCCACCAGTAGTTCCGCAACTAATGAAAAACTGTTTTTT	CATSSSATNEKLFF
.	TRBD1	TRBJ1-1	TRBV6-2/TRBV6-3	TGTGCCAGCAGCCCAACACAGGGGGCAACTGAAGCTTTCTTT	CASSPTQGATEAFF
once	.	TRBJ2-5	TRBV28	TGTGCCAGCAGTTTCTGGACCGCTGGGGAGACCCAGTACTTC	CASSFWTAGETQYF
.	.	TRBJ2-5	TRBV2	TGTGCCAGCAAGGTAGTGAGGGCAGGAGAGACCCAGTACTTC	CASKVVRAGETQYF
.	.	TRBJ2-3	TRBV2	TGTGCCAGCAGCTTAGAGGGAGATACGCAGTATTTT	CASSLEGDTQYF
once	.	TRBJ1-1	TRBV27	TGTGCCAGCAGTCCTCGATTATTGGGCACTGAAGCTTTCTTT	CASSPRLLGTEAFF
.	.	TRBJ1-1	TRBV4-3	TGCGCCAGCAGCCAAGCCACACTCTCGATGGCGAACACTGAAGCTTTCTTT	CASSQATLSMANTEAFF
.	.	TRBJ1-4	TRBV7-2	TGTGCCAGCAGCTCCAGGATTGAAAAACTGTTTTTT	CASSSRIEKLFF
.	.	TRBJ2-1	TRBV7-9	TGTGCCAGCAGCCATAACTACAATGAGCAGTTCTTC	CASSHNYNEQFF
.	TRBD2	TRBJ2-7	TRBV27	TGTGCCAGCAGTTTAGTAGCGGGGGGGCCAAACTACGAGCAGTACTTC	CASSLVAGGPNYEQYF
.	.	TRBJ2-1	TRBV4-1	TGCGCCAGCAGCCAAGATCAGAGGTGGGATGAGCAGTTCTTC	CASSQDQRWDEQFF
.	.	TRBJ2-7	TRBV28	TGTGCCAGCAGGACCCCGGGCCTTCCCTACGAGCAGTACTTC	CASRTPGLPYEQYF
.	.	TRBJ2-7	TRBV7-2	TGTGCCAGCAGTACGCGGAGGGGCCTGGACGAGCAGTACTTC	CASSTRRGLDEQYF
.	.	TRBJ2-7	TRBV24-1	TGTGCCACCAGCGCCCGTGGGGGCCGATCCTACGAGCAGTACTTC	CATSARGGRSYEQYF
once	TRBD1	TRBJ2-5	TRBV28	TGTGCCAGCAGTCCCCTTGACAGGGGGCTTTGGGGGACCCAGTACTTC	CASSPLDRGLWGTQYF
.	.	TRBJ1-6	TRBV28	TGTGCCAGCAGCGCAGGGCGGATGGATAATTCACCCCTCCACTTT	CASSAGRMDNSPLHF
.	.	TRBJ1-3	TRBV10-3	TGTGCCACCAACGGACAGATCTCTGGAAACACCATATATTTT	CATNGQISGNTIYF
.	.	TRBJ2-2	TRBV19	TGTGCCAGTTCCGCCCGTGCGAACACCGGGGAGCTGTTTTTT	CASSARANTGELFF
.	TRBD1	TRBJ1-2	TRBV7-9	TGTGCCAGCAGATGGGGACAGGGGATCGGGTCCCTCTATGGCTACACCTTC	CASRWGQGIGSLYGYTF
.	TRBD1	TRBJ1-1	TRBV6-5	TGTGCCACAGGGGGTTTTGGAACTGAAGCTTTCTTT	CATGGFGTEAFF
.	.	TRBJ1-2	TRBV5-4	TGTGCCAGCAGCCCCGCGGTTAACTATGGCTACACCTTC	CASSPAVNYGYTF
.	.	TRBJ2-3	TRBV10-3	TGTGCCATCATTCGAGTAGCTAGCACTGAGAACAAAGCTAGCACAGATACGCAGTATTTT	CAIIRVASTENKASTDTQYF
few	.	TRBJ2-7	TRBV3-1/TRBV3-2	TGTGCCAGCAGCCTAATACAGGACAGCGCCTACGAGCAGTACTTC	CASSLIQDSAYEQYF
.	.	TRBJ1-2	TRBV19	TGTGCCAGTAGTTCCGGGTCTTGGGGCTACACCTTC	CASSSGSWGYTF
.	TRBD2	TRBJ2-7	TRBV18	TGTGCCAGCTCACCGCCCCTAGCGGGAGCATACGAGCAGTACTTC	CASSPPLAGAYEQYF